The text below deals with one T cell receptor beta chain. The antigen is unknown. The entry originates in a study of blood T cells in healthy people across ages. Study findings and constraints: Changes in expanded clonotypes were possibly confounded, as the CMV status of donors was unknown. While age rose, TCR beta diversity per million T cells dropped in a roughly linear way.

Germline-derived CDR1 and CDR2 are SGHVS and FQNEAQ. Trimming took 3 bases from V and 1 from J; bases not matched to a gene: 7. This CDR3 has 18 residues. The use of a sample-barcoded 5' primer and a J-beta primer mix characterized a second PCR of about 6 to 12 cycles. One entry per CDR3 protein results from TCRdb running MiXCR on the 5' RACE reads. Of 1.5 million to 2 million distinct CDR3 sequences in the sample, around 48% were seen once. This TCR derives from a woman in her thirties or forties in good health. The rearrangement joins TRBV7-8 to TRBJ2-6; 9 bases match TRBD2. Sequencing was done on a sample of blood. Written as DNA, the CDR3 is TGTGCCAGCAGCTTTCCGGCGGGGGGGATATCTGGGGCCAACGTCCTGACTTTC. It codes for CASSFPAGGISGANVLTF.